The 9 T cell receptor beta chains given below trace back to one sample, sequenced in a study of T cells after yellow fever vaccination. TCRdb reprocessed the 5' RACE reads via MiXCR and lists one record per CDR3 protein. The sample includes 25,000 to 35,000 distinct CDR3 sequences, about 5% of them seen just once. The sequences come from CD8+ T cells sorted from PBMCs, collected 10 days after the yellow fever booster vaccination. The receptors derive from a man aged 25-45 years who received the YFV17D yellow fever vaccine.

In its sample, this clonotype was seen a few times. The V call is TRBV5-4, the J call TRBJ2-7; 11 bases are shared with TRBD1. V shed 4 bases and J 3 bases; nucleotides not matched to a gene: 6. The CDR3 is made up of 15 amino acids. CDR1 is SGHNT and CDR2 is YYREEE in the germline V gene (reference sequence). CDR3 bases: TGTGCCAGCAGCCCCGCCGGGACAGGGGGCTACGAGCAGTACTTC. Residues: CASSPAGTGGYEQYF.

At least ten counts were recorded for this clonotype. The chain recombines TRBV19 with TRBJ2-7; the match to TRBD1 covers 9 bases. Trimming removed 6 bases from V and 3 bases from J; junction bases left unmatched: 6. The germline V gene encodes CDR1 LNHDA and CDR2 SQIVND (reference sequence). The CDR3 consists of 14 residues. The CDR3: CASRAGQGGYEQYF. Written as DNA, the CDR3 is TGTGCCAGTAGAGCGGGACAGGGCGGCTACGAGCAGTACTTC.

This clonotype was seen repeatedly, ten times or more. The chain carries TRBV16 and TRBJ2-2; the match to TRBD2 covers 13 bases. There are 18 residues in the CDR3. CDR1 is KGHSY and CDR2 is FQNENV in the germline V gene. V lost 4 bases, J lost 5 bases, and 10 bases stayed unmatched. The CDR3 reads CASSPAPAGLAGTGELFF. For the CDR3, the DNA is TGTGCCAGCAGCCCCGCCCCCGCGGGACTAGCGGGAACCGGGGAGCTGTTTTTT.

This clonotype was found many times. This chain joins TRBV19 and TRBJ2-1; D remains ambiguous. The CDR3 is made up of 14 amino acids. Germline lookup yields CDR1 LNHDA and CDR2 SQIVND (reference sequence). The V end lost 1 base, the J end lost 5 bases, and 9 bases lay between the germline ends. Here the CDR3 DNA reads TGTGCCAGTAGTATAGTGGCAGAGGACAATGAGCAGTTCTTC. Protein product: CASSIVAEDNEQFF.

This clonotype showed up just a few times. The CDR3 reads CSARDWLAGAAREYNEQFF. The CDR3 region has the DNA TGCAGTGCTAGAGATTGGCTAGCGGGAGCAGCCAGGGAATACAATGAGCAGTTCTTC. V gene TRBV20-1 combines with J gene TRBJ2-1; TRBD2 matches 10 bases. The length of the CDR3 is 19 residues. Germline V gene data show CDR1 as DFQATT and CDR2 as SNEGSKA (reference sequence). Unmatched junction bases numbered 15, after V lost 0 bases and J lost 4 bases.

This clonotype has ten or more counts. The chain has TRBV14 and TRBJ2-1, with D possibly being TRBD1 or TRBD2 (5 bases each). Per germline, CDR1 SGHDN and CDR2 FVKESK. CDR3 length equals 16 residues. Trimming cost V 1 base and J 2 bases, with 12 bases left between them. The CDR3, as DNA: TGTGCCAGCAGCCAAGGGTTGGGACGGCCCTACAATGAGCAGTTCTTC. Translating it yields CASSQGLGRPYNEQFF.

The table lists this clonotype with many counts. This rearrangement joins TRBV6-5 to TRBJ2-1; 15 nucleotides align to TRBD2. The CDR3 contains 17 residues. Germline CDR1 MNHEY, CDR2 SVGAGI. The V and J ends lost 2 bases and 4 bases, in that order; junction bases with no gene match: 3. The chain's CDR3 is CASSYAGLAGGYNEQFF. The CDR3, as DNA: TGTGCCAGCAGTTACGCGGGACTAGCGGGAGGATACAATGAGCAGTTCTTC.

At least ten counts were recorded for this clonotype. The CDR3 here is CASSQEQGNEKLFF. DNA for the CDR3: TGTGCCAGCAGCCAAGAACAGGGGAATGAAAAACTGTTTTTT. The chain joins TRBV4-2 to TRBJ1-4; 7 bases match TRBD1. The germline V gene encodes CDR1 LGHNA and CDR2 YNFKEQ. Trimming removed 0 bases from V and 5 bases from J; junction bases left unmatched: 0. This CDR3 contains 14 residues.

This clonotype occurred a few times. The rearrangement uses TRBV29-1 and TRBJ2-7, with TRBD2 matching 12 bases. There are 15 residues in the CDR3. CDR1 is SQVTM, CDR2 ANQGSEA, per germline. Germline trimming cut 1 base from V and 5 bases from J; bases unmatched to any gene: 6. The CDR3 nucleotides read TGCAGCGTTGAAGTGGCTAGCGGGAGGGCAAACGAGCAGTACTTC. It translates to CSVEVASGRANEQYF.